A selection of T cell receptor beta chains follows, all from one sample in a study of cytomegalovirus exposure and HLA in healthy donors. Method: immunoSEQ multiplex PCR; TCRdb's copy keeps in-frame clones and lacks some. This repertoire shows around 150,000 clones, around 79% found once; its top ten account for roughly 0.7%. Sequenced material: PBMCs. Receptors originate from a male donor in good health and CMV-seronegative. The CDR3 runs from the conserved cysteine through the conserved F or W. A D gene is named only where the DNA matches it firmly. A row's size may be missing; if present it is once, few, many or a size class.

v_call: TRBV7-9
clone_size: -
d_call: -
j_call: TRBJ1-5
cdr3_nt: TGTGCCAGCAGCTCCACGAACAACAATCAGCCCCAGCATTTT
cdr3_aa: CASSSTNNNQPQHF

v_call: TRBV14
clone_size: -
d_call: TRBD1
j_call: TRBJ1-2
cdr3_nt: TGTGCCAGCAGCCAAGGTGGGACAGGGCGAAATGGCTACACCTTC
cdr3_aa: CASSQGGTGRNGYTF

v_call: TRBV7-9
clone_size: few
d_call: -
j_call: TRBJ1-2
cdr3_nt: TGTTCCAGCAGCCATTGGGGACAAGGGGCCTATGGCTACACCTTC
cdr3_aa: CSSSHWGQGAYGYTF

v_call: TRBV18
clone_size: -
d_call: TRBD2
j_call: TRBJ2-7
cdr3_nt: TGTGCCAGCTCACCCGGACTAGCGGGAACCTACGAGCAGTACTTC
cdr3_aa: CASSPGLAGTYEQYF

v_call: TRBV10-3
clone_size: -
d_call: TRBD2
j_call: TRBJ2-1
cdr3_nt: TGTGCCATCAGTGAGCCTTCAGCGGGATCCTACAATGAGCAGTTCTTC
cdr3_aa: CAISEPSAGSYNEQFF

v_call: TRBV7-2
clone_size: few
d_call: TRBD1
j_call: TRBJ1-1
cdr3_nt: TGTGCCAGCAGCAGAGGGGGGACAGGGGGCACTGAAGCTTTCTTT
cdr3_aa: CASSRGGTGGTEAFF

v_call: TRBV5-1
clone_size: -
d_call: -
j_call: TRBJ2-7
cdr3_nt: TGCGCCAGCAGCTTGGAGCCAGGGAAGGGCGAGCAGTACTTC
cdr3_aa: CASSLEPGKGEQYF

v_call: TRBV4-1
clone_size: -
d_call: TRBD1
j_call: TRBJ1-5
cdr3_nt: TGCGCCAGCAGCCAAGAGACAGGGGTAGGCAATCAGCCCCAGCATTTT
cdr3_aa: CASSQETGVGNQPQHF

v_call: TRBV7-2
clone_size: once
d_call: -
j_call: TRBJ2-7
cdr3_nt: TGTGCCAGCAGCCGAGACACGCAAGCCTCCTACGAGCAGTACTTC
cdr3_aa: CASSRDTQASYEQYF

v_call: TRBV2
clone_size: once
d_call: -
j_call: TRBJ1-5
cdr3_nt: TGTGCCAGCGGCCCAAACGGGGGCAATCAGCCCCAGCATTTT
cdr3_aa: CASGPNGGNQPQHF